This entry concerns a single T cell receptor beta chain. This CDR3 comprises 12 residues. V was clipped by 4 bases and J by 4 bases, with 7 bases between them. Repertoires were generated with immunoSEQ multiplex PCR, while TCRdb's copy carries only in-frame clones and drops some. The sample yields 110,000 to 150,000 clones, roughly 89% seen once. The data stem from a study of blood T cell repertoires in COVID-19. Sequenced sample: peripheral blood. The receptor's source is a man aged 55 to 70 with active or convalescent COVID-19. This chain connects TRBV12-3 or TRBV12-4 to TRBJ1-2, with a possible D match to TRBD1 (5 bases). The CDR3 loop reads CASSSDSYGYTF. DNA for the CDR3: TGTGCCAGCAGTTCAGACAGCTATGGCTACACCTTC.